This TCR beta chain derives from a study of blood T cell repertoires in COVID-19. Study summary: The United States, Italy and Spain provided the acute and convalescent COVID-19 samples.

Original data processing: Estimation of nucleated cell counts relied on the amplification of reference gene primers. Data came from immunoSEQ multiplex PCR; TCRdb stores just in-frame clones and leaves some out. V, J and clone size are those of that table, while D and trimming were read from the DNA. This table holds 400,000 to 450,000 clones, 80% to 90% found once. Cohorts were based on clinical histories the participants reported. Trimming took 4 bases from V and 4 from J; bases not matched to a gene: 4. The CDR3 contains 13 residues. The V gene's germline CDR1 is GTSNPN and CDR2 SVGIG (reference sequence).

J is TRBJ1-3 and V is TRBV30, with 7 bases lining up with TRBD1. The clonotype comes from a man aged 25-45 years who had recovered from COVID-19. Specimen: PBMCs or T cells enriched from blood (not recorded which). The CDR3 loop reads CAWNRDSGNTIYF. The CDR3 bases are TGTGCCTGGAATCGGGACAGCGGAAACACCATATATTTT. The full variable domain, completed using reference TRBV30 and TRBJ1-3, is SQTIHQWPATLVQPVGSPLSLECTVEGTSNPNLYWYRQAAGRGLQLLFYSVGIGQISSEVPQNLSASRPQDRQFILSSKKLLLSDSGFYLCAWNRDSGNTIYFGEGSWLTVV.